This TCR beta chain was sequenced during a study of T cells after yellow fever vaccination (dated by TCRdb to about 2019). With respect to the entire study: Libraries from fractions with low cell numbers were prepared with the SMART-Seq v4 Ultra Low Input RNA kit. To track T-cell clones before and after primary and booster YFV17D yellow fever vaccination, bulk TCR alpha and beta repertoires were sequenced longitudinally. Two healthy male donors, one aged 18 to 29 and one aged 30 to 40 years, were included in the cohort. Blood was collected at multiple timepoints before and after primary and secondary immunization, and bulk PBMC replicates and cell subsets were isolated.

Results the study describes overall, beyond this receptor: Because only a couple of donors were included in the study, the extent to which the findings can be generalized is limited. Compared with the primary T-cell response, the secondary T-cell response was faster but weaker, reaching its peak on day 5 rather than on day 15. After the booster, most of the clones that had expanded following primary vaccination were detected again (roughly 97% of CD4 and 80% to 90% of CD8), which suggests that memory was broadly maintained. A small fraction of clonotypes showed up in both the CD4 and CD8 compartments, probably as a result of convergent recombination. FACS-sorted repertoires could contain abundant contaminating clonotypes from the bulk population, so computational filtering was required.

Reading the label with the study, this specimen's treatment or condition is: live attenuated yellow fever vaccine strain. A standard Ficoll-Paque protocol was used to isolate PBMCs from peripheral blood. Epitope-specific CD8 T cells were sorted using a dextramer loaded with the yellow fever NS4B epitope peptide, with anti-CD3 and anti-CD8 staining. TriZol was used to extract RNA from bulk PBMCs, from CD4 and CD8 fractions, and from dextramer-positive and dextramer-negative fractions. From its cysteine to its phenylalanine, the CDR3 spans 10 amino acids. The entry retains the CDR3 DNA only, 30 bases that are in frame from base 1. V loses 8 bases of germline sequence and J loses 3 bases, and the interval between the two ends is 2 bases. This clonotype has only a few counts. A much larger clone lies a single base off, so this may be a read error. TCR cDNA was synthesized by 5'RACE template switching, through which a universal primer site and unique molecular identifiers were introduced. cDNA synthesis was primed from both the TCR alpha and TCR beta constant segments. Two PCR steps were used to amplify libraries, with sample barcodes and sequencing adapters being added in the second step. Sequencing of libraries was performed on Illumina HiSeq 2500 (2x100 bp) or NovaSeq (2x150 bp). In the source study's methods: Reads were demultiplexed and collapsed into UMI consensus sequences with MIGEC, and V(D)J alignment was performed with MiXCR. Clonotypes responding to the vaccine were identified with edgeR on replicate PBMC samples, with the criteria of FDR below 0.01 and a log2 fold change above 5 up to day 15. Each bulk clonotype was labeled CD4 or CD8 based on which sequenced repertoire, CD4 or CD8, contained the clonotype at higher abundance. NS4B-specific clonotypes were defined as those at least 10-fold enriched in dextramer-positive over dextramer-negative fractions; CD4-biased clonotypes were excluded. TCRdb took the public reads, trimmed them with fastp at Q25, ran MiXCR for clone calling and kept in-frame beta chains. Every distinct CDR3 protein forms one entry, paired with its most common genes and DNA. The V and J calls shown here were made by TCRdb, not taken from the authors' results. This sample lists roughly 94,000 distinct CDR3 sequences; about 8.2% were detected once. The biggest ten clones account for approximately 17% of the sample.

The material sequenced was CD8+ T cells not binding an NS4B(214-222) dextramer, sorted from PBMCs, taken around 15 days after the first yellow fever vaccination. Sample cell subset or site, as interpreted from the label and publication: NS4B epitope dextramer-negative CD8 T cells. This receptor was taken from a man between 18 and 35 years old who received the YFV17D yellow fever vaccine. The chain is made from TRBV12-3 or TRBV12-4 and TRBJ2-1, with no confident D gene call. Read as DNA, the sequence is TGTGCCAGCGGCTACAATGAGCAGTTCTTC. It codes for CASGYNEQFF.